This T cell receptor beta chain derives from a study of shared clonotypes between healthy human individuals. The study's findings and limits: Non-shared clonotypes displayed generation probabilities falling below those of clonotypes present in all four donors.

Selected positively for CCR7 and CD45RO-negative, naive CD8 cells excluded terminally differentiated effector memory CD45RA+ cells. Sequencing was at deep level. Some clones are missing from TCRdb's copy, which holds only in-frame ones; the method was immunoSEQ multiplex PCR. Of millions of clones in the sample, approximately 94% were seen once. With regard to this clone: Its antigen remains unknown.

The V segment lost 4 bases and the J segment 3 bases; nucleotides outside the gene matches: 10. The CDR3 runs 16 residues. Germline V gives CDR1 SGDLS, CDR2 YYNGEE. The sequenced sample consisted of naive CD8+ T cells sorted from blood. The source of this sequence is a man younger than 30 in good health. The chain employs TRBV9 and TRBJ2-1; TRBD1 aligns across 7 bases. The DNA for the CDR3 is TGTGCCAGCAGCCCTCAGTCGAGACAGGGCTACAATGAGCAGTTCTTC. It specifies CASSPQSRQGYNEQFF.